This T cell receptor (beta chain) comes out of a study of T cell changes during pregnancy in multiple sclerosis. Profiling relied on immunoSEQ multiplex PCR, and the TCRdb table lists in-frame clones only, not all of them. Of about 110,000 clones in the sample, around 93% were seen once. This CDR3 has 13 amino acids. J lost 7 bases, V lost 2 bases, and 2 bases had no gene match. CDR1 and CDR2 from the germline V gene are MNHEY and SVGAGI. The sample was peripheral blood, taken in the third trimester of pregnancy. The rearrangement joins TRBV6-5 to TRBJ1-2, with TRBD1 matching 9 bases. This receptor was taken from a female donor in good health, enrolled as a control in a pregnancy study. DNA for the CDR3: TGTGCCAGCAGTTACAGGGACAGGGCTGGCTACACCTTC. It encodes CASSYRDRAGYTF.